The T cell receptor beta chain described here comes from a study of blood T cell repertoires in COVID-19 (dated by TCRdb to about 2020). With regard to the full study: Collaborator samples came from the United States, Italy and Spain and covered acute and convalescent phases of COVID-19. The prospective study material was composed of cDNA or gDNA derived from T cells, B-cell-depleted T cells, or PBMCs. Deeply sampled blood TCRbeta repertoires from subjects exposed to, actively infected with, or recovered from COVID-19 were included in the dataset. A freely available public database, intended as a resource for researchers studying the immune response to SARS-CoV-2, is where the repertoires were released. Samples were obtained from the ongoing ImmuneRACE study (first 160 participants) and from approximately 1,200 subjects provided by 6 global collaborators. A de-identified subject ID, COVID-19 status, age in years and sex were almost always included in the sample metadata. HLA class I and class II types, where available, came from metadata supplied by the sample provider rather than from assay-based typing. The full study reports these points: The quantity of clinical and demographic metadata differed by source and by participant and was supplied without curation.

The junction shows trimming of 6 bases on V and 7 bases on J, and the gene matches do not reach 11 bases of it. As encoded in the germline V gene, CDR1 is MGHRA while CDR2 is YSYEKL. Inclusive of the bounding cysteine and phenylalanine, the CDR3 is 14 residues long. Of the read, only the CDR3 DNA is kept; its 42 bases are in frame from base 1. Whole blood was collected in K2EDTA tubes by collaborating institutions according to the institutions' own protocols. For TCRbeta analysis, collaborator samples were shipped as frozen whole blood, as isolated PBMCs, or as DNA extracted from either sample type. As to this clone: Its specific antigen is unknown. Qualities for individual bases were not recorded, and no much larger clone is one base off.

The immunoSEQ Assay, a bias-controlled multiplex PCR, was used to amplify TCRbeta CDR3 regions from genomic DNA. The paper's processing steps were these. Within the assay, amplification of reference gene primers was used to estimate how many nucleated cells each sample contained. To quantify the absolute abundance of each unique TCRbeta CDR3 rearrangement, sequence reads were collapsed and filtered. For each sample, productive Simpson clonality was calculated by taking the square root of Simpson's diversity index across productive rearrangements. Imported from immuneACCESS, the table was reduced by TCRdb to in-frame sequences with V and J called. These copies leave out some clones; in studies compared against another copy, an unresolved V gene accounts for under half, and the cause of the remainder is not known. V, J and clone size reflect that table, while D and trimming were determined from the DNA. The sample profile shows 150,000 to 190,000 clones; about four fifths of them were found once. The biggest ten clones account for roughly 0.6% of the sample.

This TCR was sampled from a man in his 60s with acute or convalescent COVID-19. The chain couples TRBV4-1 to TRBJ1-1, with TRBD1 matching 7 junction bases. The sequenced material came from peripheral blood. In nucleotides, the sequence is TGCGCCAGCAGATCAGGGGGAAGGTTGGATGAAGCTTTCTTT. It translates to CASRSGGRLDEAFF.